A single sample is the source of the 28 T cell receptor beta chains below, sequenced in a study of radiotherapy plus CTLA-4 blockade in lung cancer. Only in-frame clones appear in the TCRdb table, and some are missing; sequencing was by immunoSEQ multiplex PCR. The table includes 85,000 to 130,000 clones, over 65% detected once. Sequenced here: peripheral blood, sampled from a patient treated with radiotherapy plus ipilimumab. The receptors derive from a human donor with non-small cell lung cancer that progressed on radiotherapy plus ipilimumab. Some clones in this sample may be carry-over from other donors' samples.

The chain has TRBV18 and TRBJ1-5, with D perhaps TRBD1 (6 bases). The V end was cut by 5 bases, the J end by 5 bases, with 10 bases between. Germline values: CDR1 KGHSH, CDR2 LQKENI. The CDR3 runs 13 residues. CDR3 coding DNA: TGTGCCAGCTCAGAACGGACAGATCAGCCCCAGCATTTT. This translates into CASSERTDQPQHF.

The gene calls are TRBV5-1 and TRBJ1-1; unclear D gene. The CDR3 spans 16 residues. V lost 2 bases, J lost 0 bases, and 14 bases lay in between. CDR1 SGHRS and CDR2 YFSETQ come from the germline V gene. In nucleotides, the CDR3 is TGCGCCAGCAGCTTACAAATACAGCTTATGAACACTGAAGCTTTCTTT. Its protein product is CASSLQIQLMNTEAFF.

The genes are TRBV5-1 and TRBJ2-1; D unclear. Germline V CDR1 and CDR2: SGHRS, YFSETQ. The CDR3 spans 13 residues. With 5 bases removed from V and 0 bases from J, the gap between germline ends came to 6 bases. The CDR3 loop reads CASSSSSYNEQFF. CDR3 in DNA: TGCGCCAGCAGTTCTAGCTCCTACAATGAGCAGTTCTTC.

The chain couples TRBV27 to TRBJ1-2; 7 nucleotides align to TRBD1. Germline assignment: CDR1 MNHEY and CDR2 SMNVEV (reference sequence). CDR3 length: 15 amino acids. After removal of 6 bases from V and 0 bases from J, the junction contained 7 bases not matched to a gene. For the CDR3, the DNA is TGTGCCAGCAGGCCCTGGGACAGTCCTAACTATGGCTACACCTTC. Translated: CASRPWDSPNYGYTF.

Worth noting for this clone: The identical CDR3 is also encoded by other nucleotide sequences in the sample. The V call is TRBV5-1, the J call TRBJ2-7; D is undetermined. With 0 bases removed from V and 3 bases from J, the gap between germline ends came to 1 base. CDR1 is SGHRS, CDR2 YFSETQ, per germline. CDR3 length: 11 residues. This CDR3 is CASSLGYEQYF. In DNA, the CDR3 is TGCGCCAGCAGCTTGGGCTACGAGCAGTACTTC.

V gene TRBV7-2 combines with J gene TRBJ1-1; D is uncertain. This CDR3 comprises 14 residues. V dropped 5 bases and J dropped 11 bases, with 21 bases sitting between them. Germline V gives CDR1 SGHTA, CDR2 FQGNSA. CDR3 sequence (DNA): TGTGCCAGCAGCGCCGGACGTTCCCCCGTCCGGGCTTTCTTT. Translated: CASSAGRSPVRAFF.

This clone was seen a few times. The rearrangement links TRBV9 to TRBJ1-2; D remains unclear. In germline, CDR1 is SGDLS, CDR2 YYNGEE. The CDR3 spans 16 residues. Trimming pared 0 bases from V and 4 bases from J, leaving 16 bases between. Here the CDR3 reads CASSVDLASPRYGYTF. The DNA of the CDR3 is TGTGCCAGCAGCGTAGACCTTGCCAGCCCCCGCTATGGCTACACCTTC.

V and J are TRBV30 and TRBJ1-3, with D perhaps matching TRBD1 (5 bases). The CDR3 spans 14 residues. Germline values: CDR1 GTSNPN, CDR2 SVGIG (reference sequence). Trimming cost V 0 bases and J 4 bases, with 10 bases left between them. The CDR3 DNA is TGTGCCTGGAGTGTGGGGGATTCAGGAAACACCATATATTTT. It codes for CAWSVGDSGNTIYF.

This clone was observed once. The J gene is TRBJ2-3, the V gene TRBV2; TRBD1 agrees at 11 bases. CDR3 size: 19 residues. V trimming: 7 bases; J trimming: 2 bases; junction bases outside the gene matches: 17. CDR1 is SNHLY and CDR2 is FYNNEI in the germline V gene. The CDR3 here is CASIRTGGGLIGYTDTQYF. The CDR3 DNA reads as TGTGCCAGCATTCGGACAGGGGGCGGTCTGATCGGGTACACAGATACGCAGTATTTT. The full variable domain, its missing parts supplied by reference TRBV2 and TRBJ2-3, is EPEVTQTPSHQVTQMGQEVILRCVPISNHLYFYWYRQILGQKVEFLVSFYNNEISEKSEIFDDQFSVERPDGSNFTLKIRSTKLEDSAMYFCASIRTGGGLIGYTDTQYFGPGTRLTVL.

This clone appeared a single time. The V gene is TRBV5-6, the J gene TRBJ2-2; no clear D. This CDR3 region has 17 residues. V was pared by 0 bases and J by 0 bases, with 12 bases between. The germline gives CDR1 SGHDT, CDR2 YYEEEE. DNA of the CDR3: TGTGCCAGCAGCTTGGGTCCCCCCCGACCGAACACCGGGGAGCTGTTTTTT. This translates into CASSLGPPRPNTGELFF. Full variable domain (remainder filled in from reference TRBV5-6 and TRBJ2-2): DAGVTQSPTHLIKTRGQQVTLRCSPKSGHDTVSWYQQALGQGPQFIFQYYEEEERQRGNFPDRFSGHQFPNYSSELNVNALLLGDSALYLCASSLGPPRPNTGELFFGEGSRLTVL.

This chain links TRBV10-3 with TRBJ1-1, with D unclear. The CDR3 runs to 13 residues. CDR1 ENHRY and CDR2 SYGVKD come from the germline V gene. Trimming pared 10 bases from V and 1 base from J, leaving 13 bases between. CDR3 in DNA: TGTGCCACCTTAGGGCTCCCGAACACTGAAGCTTTCTTT. Translation: CATLGLPNTEAFF.

The chain combines TRBV5-8 with TRBJ2-7; D is unresolved. Germline V lookup: CDR1 SGHTS, CDR2 YDEGEE. V was trimmed by 1 base and J by 2 bases, leaving 7 bases between them. This CDR3 spans 13 amino acids. In DNA, the CDR3 is TGTGCCAGCAGCTTGACAGTAGCCTACGAGCAGTACTTC. Translated, it gives CASSLTVAYEQYF.

V gene TRBV28 combines with J gene TRBJ1-1; TRBD1 is a possible D gene (6 bases). V lost 8 bases, J lost 1 base, and 23 bases lay in between. Germline V gene data show CDR1 as MDHEN and CDR2 as SYDVKM. The CDR3 covers 17 residues. The CDR3 region is CASYIRGGARGNTEAFF. The CDR3 DNA reads TGTGCCAGCTACATCAGGGGCGGGGCCAGGGGGAACACTGAAGCTTTCTTT.

V is TRBV4-2 and J is TRBJ2-5, with 9 nucleotides matching TRBD2. The V gene's germline CDR1 is LGHNA and CDR2 YNFKEQ. This CDR3 region has 17 residues. Losses at the gene ends were 0 bases for V and 5 bases for J; bases not matched to a gene: 10. The CDR3 DNA reads TGTGCCAGCAGCCAAGATCCCCAGCGGGGGGCCCGGGAGACCCAGTACTTC. This encodes CASSQDPQRGARETQYF.

V is TRBV5-1 and J is TRBJ2-6, with D perhaps matching TRBD1 (6 bases). This CDR3 spans 15 amino acids. Germline lookup yields CDR1 SGHRS and CDR2 YFSETQ. V lost 5 bases to trimming and J lost 1 base, with 10 bases between them. The CDR3, as DNA: TGCGCCAGCAGGGTAGGGGGATCTGGGGCCAACGTCCTGACTTTC. Translation: CASRVGGSGANVLTF.

V gene TRBV28 combines with J gene TRBJ1-4, with 10 bases aligning to TRBD1. Trimming took 3 bases from V and 8 from J; bases not matched to a gene: 6. Germline lookup yields CDR1 MDHEN and CDR2 SYDVKM. This CDR3 region has 15 residues. CDR3 nucleotide sequence: TGTGCCAGCAGTTTTAGGGACAGGGGCGAGGAAAAACTGTTTTTT. Residues: CASSFRDRGEEKLFF.

The chain uses TRBV7-3 and TRBJ2-3; D perhaps matches TRBD2 (5 bases). This CDR3 contains 14 residues. Germline loops: CDR1 SGHTA, CDR2 FQGTGA. V lost 5 bases, J lost 1 base, and 10 bases lay in between. This CDR3 reads CASSASGRTDTQYF. DNA of the CDR3: TGTGCCAGCAGCGCCAGCGGTCGCACAGATACGCAGTATTTT.

V and J are TRBV5-1 and TRBJ2-5; TRBD1 matches 8 bases. The germline V gene encodes CDR1 SGHRS and CDR2 YFSETQ. CDR3 length: 15 residues. Germline trimming cut 3 bases from V and 5 bases from J; bases unmatched to any gene: 9. The CDR3 DNA follows: TGCGCCAGCAGCTCTGGGGCAGGGGGCCAGGAGACCCAGTACTTC. It is translated as CASSSGAGGQETQYF.

This clone is termed medium-sized (0.01 to 0.1%). V and J are TRBV28 and TRBJ1-4; 7 nucleotides match TRBD1. The CDR3 contains 13 residues. The germline gives CDR1 MDHEN, CDR2 SYDVKM. Losses at the gene ends were 7 bases for V and 7 bases for J; bases not matched to a gene: 6. The CDR3 reads CASKDRETEKLFF. The CDR3 coding sequence is TGTGCCAGCAAAGACAGGGAGACTGAAAAACTGTTTTTT.

The chain uses TRBV7-8 and TRBJ2-3, with TRBD1 matching 8 bases. From germline, CDR1 is SGHVS and CDR2 FQNEAQ. This CDR3 comprises 15 residues. The ends lost 4 bases at V and 3 bases at J; junction bases unmatched: 6. The CDR3 nucleotides are TGTGCCAGCAGCTATACAGGGGGTCGGACAGATACGCAGTATTTT. Translating it yields CASSYTGGRTDTQYF.

The count of this clone is one. The chain carries TRBV6-4 and TRBJ2-4; 9 bases fit TRBD1. V lost 4 bases and J lost 9; bases outside the gene matches: 10. The germline V gene has CDR1 MRHNA and CDR2 SNTAGT. This CDR3 spans 15 amino acids. CDR3 coding DNA: TGTGCCAGCAGTGCCATGGGGGGACAGGGAGGCATTCAGTACTTC. Encoded protein: CASSAMGGQGGIQYF.

This chain connects TRBV6-1 to TRBJ2-7; TRBD2 is a possible D gene (5 bases). CDR1 MNHNS and CDR2 SASEGT come from the germline V gene. V was cut by 0 bases and J by 1 base, with 7 bases left in between. There are 14 residues in the CDR3. CDR3 residues: CASSEAGGSYEQYF. The CDR3 coding sequence is TGTGCCAGCAGTGAAGCGGGCGGGTCCTACGAGCAGTACTTC.

V and J are TRBV10-3 and TRBJ2-3; D is uncertain. From germline, CDR1 is ENHRY and CDR2 SYGVKD. CDR3 length: 12 amino acids. V dropped 8 bases and J dropped 5 bases, with 11 bases sitting between them. Written as DNA, the CDR3 is TGTGCCATCGGAAGTGCCGGAGATACGCAGTATTTT. Protein sequence: CAIGSAGDTQYF.

The chain uses TRBV7-9 and TRBJ1-1; possibly TRBD1 for D (5 bases). The CDR3 contains 15 residues. The germline V and J ends were trimmed by 5 bases and 3 bases, with 16 bases remaining between them. Germline CDR1 SEHNR, CDR2 FQNEAQ (reference sequence). As DNA, the CDR3 is TGTGCCAGCAGCCAACGGTCGGGCAGGGACACTGAAGCTTTCTTT. It yields the protein CASSQRSGRDTEAFF.

This clone was detected only a few times. The V call is TRBV7-9, the J call TRBJ2-2, with 12 positions matching TRBD1. V lost 4 bases and J lost 2; bases outside the gene matches: 2. CDR3 length equals 16 residues. CDR1 is SEHNR, CDR2 FQNEAQ, per germline (reference sequence). CDR3 in amino acids: CASSSGTGGNTGELFF. CDR3 nucleotide sequence: TGTGCCAGCAGCTCAGGGACAGGGGGCAACACCGGGGAGCTGTTTTTT.

This rearrangement joins TRBV6-1 to TRBJ1-2; D gene uncertain. This CDR3 has 11 amino acids. The ends were cut back, 5 bases at V and 3 bases at J, with 4 bases in the middle. CDR1 and CDR2 (germline): MNHNS, SASEGT. DNA for the CDR3: TGTGCCAGCAGTCCGTACTATGGCTACACCTTC. Its translation is CASSPYYGYTF.

This rearrangement joins TRBV4-2 to TRBJ1-2; D might be TRBD1 (6 bases). This CDR3 is built from 15 residues. Germline CDR1 LGHNA, CDR2 YNFKEQ. Trimming pared 1 base from V and 8 bases from J, leaving 17 bases between. This CDR3 is CASSQAVQGSGGYTF. CDR3 nucleotides: TGTGCCAGCAGCCAAGCGGTTCAGGGGTCCGGCGGCTACACCTTC.

The V call is TRBV5-1, the J call TRBJ2-3; either TRBD1 or TRBD2 may supply D (6 bases each). From germline, CDR1 is SGHRS and CDR2 YFSETQ. The CDR3 contains 16 residues. Trimming shortened V by 3 bases and J by 2 bases, and 16 bases separated the two germline ends. DNA of the CDR3: TGCGCCAGCAGCTCCACGGAGGGGGGCTACACAGATACGCAGTATTTT. Amino acids: CASSSTEGGYTDTQYF. Full variable domain (remainder filled in from reference TRBV5-1 and TRBJ2-3): KAGVTQTPRYLIKTRGQQVTLSCSPISGHRSVSWYQQTPGQGLQFLFEYFSETQRNKGNFPGRFSGRQFSNSRSEMNVSTLELGDSALYLCASSSTEGGYTDTQYFGPGTRLTVL.